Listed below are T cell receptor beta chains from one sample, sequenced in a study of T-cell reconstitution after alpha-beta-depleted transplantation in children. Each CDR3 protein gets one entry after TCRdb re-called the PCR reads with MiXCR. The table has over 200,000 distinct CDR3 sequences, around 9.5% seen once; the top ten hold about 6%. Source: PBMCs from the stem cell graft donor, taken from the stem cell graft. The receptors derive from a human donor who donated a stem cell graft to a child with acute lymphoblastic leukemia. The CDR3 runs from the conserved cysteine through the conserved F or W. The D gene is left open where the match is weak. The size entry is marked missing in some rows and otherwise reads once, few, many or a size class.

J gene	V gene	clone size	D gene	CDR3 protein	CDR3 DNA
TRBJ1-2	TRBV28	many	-	CASSSMGGYTF	TGTGCCAGCAGTTCAATGGGAGGCTACACCTTC
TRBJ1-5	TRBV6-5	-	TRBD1	CASSYGQGTPQHF	TGTGCCAGCAGTTACGGACAGGGGACCCCCCAGCATTTT
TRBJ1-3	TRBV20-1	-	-	CSARVPSGNTIYF	TGCAGTGCTAGAGTACCCTCTGGAAACACCATATATTTT
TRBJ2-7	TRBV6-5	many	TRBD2	CASSYDRLAGGPNEQYF	TGTGCCAGCAGTTACGACCGCCTAGCGGGGGGGCCGAACGAGCAGTACTTC
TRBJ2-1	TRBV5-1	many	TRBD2	CASSEGGTSGYNEQFF	TGCGCCAGCAGCGAGGGAGGAACTAGCGGATACAATGAGCAGTTCTTC
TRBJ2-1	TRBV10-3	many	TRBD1	CAISSTGTEYNEQFF	TGTGCCATCAGTAGCACCGGGACAGAGTACAATGAGCAGTTCTTC
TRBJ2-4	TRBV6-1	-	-	CASTQITGPGDIQYF	TGTGCCAGCACCCAGATTACCGGGCCAGGGGACATTCAGTACTTC
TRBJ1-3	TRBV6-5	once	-	CASSYGGTEGNTIYF	TGTGCCAGCAGTTACGGCGGGACCGAAGGAAACACCATATATTTT
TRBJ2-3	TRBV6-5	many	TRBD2	CASSYGRGGADTQYF	TGTGCCAGCAGTTACGGGCGGGGAGGGGCAGATACGCAGTATTTT
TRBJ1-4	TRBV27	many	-	CASSREATNEKLFF	TGTGCCAGCAGTAGGGAGGCAACTAATGAAAAACTGTTTTTT
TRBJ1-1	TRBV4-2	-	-	CASSGRVGDTEAFF	TGTGCCAGCAGTGGCAGGGTTGGGGACACTGAAGCTTTCTTT
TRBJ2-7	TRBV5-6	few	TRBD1	CASSLEGAILYEQYF	TGTGCCAGCAGCTTGGAGGGGGCGATTTTATACGAGCAGTACTTC
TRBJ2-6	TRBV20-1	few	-	CSARAGGSSGANVLTF	TGCAGTGCTAGAGCCGGGGGAAGCTCTGGGGCCAACGTCCTGACTTTC
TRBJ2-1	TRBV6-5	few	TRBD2	CAGGSLLAGQYNEQFF	TGTGCCGGCGGTTCCCTTCTAGCGGGGCAATACAATGAGCAGTTCTTC
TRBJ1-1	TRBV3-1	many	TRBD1	CASSQTGAGEAFF	TGTGCCAGCAGCCAAACAGGGGCGGGTGAAGCTTTCTTT
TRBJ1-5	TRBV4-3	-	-	CASSQAPGYQPQHF	TGCGCCAGCAGCCAAGCGCCAGGGTATCAGCCCCAGCATTTT
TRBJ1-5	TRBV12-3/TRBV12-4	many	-	CASSPSENQPQHF	TGTGCCAGCTCACCCTCCGAAAATCAGCCCCAGCATTTT
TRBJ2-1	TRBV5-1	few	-	CASSLGSTGDEQFF	TGCGCCAGCAGCTTGGGATCGACCGGGGATGAGCAGTTCTTC
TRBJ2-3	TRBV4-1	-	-	CASSQASSGLVTQYF	TGCGCCAGCAGCCAAGCATCGTCCGGTCTGGTTACGCAGTATTTT
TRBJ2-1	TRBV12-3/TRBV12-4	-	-	CASSPSRALYNEQFF	TGTGCCAGCAGCCCATCGCGAGCCCTCTACAATGAGCAGTTCTTC
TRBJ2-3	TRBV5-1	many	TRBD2	CASAQQRGLDTQYF	TGCGCCAGCGCCCAGCAGCGGGGGCTAGATACGCAGTATTTT
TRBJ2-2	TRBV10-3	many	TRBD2	CAISESLAAVALNTGELFF	TGTGCCATCAGTGAGAGTCTAGCGGCGGTCGCCCTAAACACCGGGGAGCTGTTTTTT
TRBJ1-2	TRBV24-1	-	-	CATSDFLSGYTF	TGTGCCACCAGTGATTTCCTGAGTGGCTACACCTTC
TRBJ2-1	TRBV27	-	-	CASTPGSSYNEQFF	TGTGCCAGCACCCCAGGGAGCTCCTACAATGAGCAGTTCTTC
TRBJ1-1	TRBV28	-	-	CASSLGTKNTEAFF	TGTGCCAGCAGTCTGGGGACCAAGAACACTGAAGCTTTCTTT
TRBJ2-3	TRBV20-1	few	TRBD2	CSARSWTRGDTQYF	TGCAGTGCTAGATCCTGGACTAGAGGAGATACGCAGTATTTT
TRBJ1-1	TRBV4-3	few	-	CASSQDNRAGTNTEAFF	TGCGCCAGCAGCCAAGATAATAGGGCAGGGACGAACACTGAAGCTTTCTTT